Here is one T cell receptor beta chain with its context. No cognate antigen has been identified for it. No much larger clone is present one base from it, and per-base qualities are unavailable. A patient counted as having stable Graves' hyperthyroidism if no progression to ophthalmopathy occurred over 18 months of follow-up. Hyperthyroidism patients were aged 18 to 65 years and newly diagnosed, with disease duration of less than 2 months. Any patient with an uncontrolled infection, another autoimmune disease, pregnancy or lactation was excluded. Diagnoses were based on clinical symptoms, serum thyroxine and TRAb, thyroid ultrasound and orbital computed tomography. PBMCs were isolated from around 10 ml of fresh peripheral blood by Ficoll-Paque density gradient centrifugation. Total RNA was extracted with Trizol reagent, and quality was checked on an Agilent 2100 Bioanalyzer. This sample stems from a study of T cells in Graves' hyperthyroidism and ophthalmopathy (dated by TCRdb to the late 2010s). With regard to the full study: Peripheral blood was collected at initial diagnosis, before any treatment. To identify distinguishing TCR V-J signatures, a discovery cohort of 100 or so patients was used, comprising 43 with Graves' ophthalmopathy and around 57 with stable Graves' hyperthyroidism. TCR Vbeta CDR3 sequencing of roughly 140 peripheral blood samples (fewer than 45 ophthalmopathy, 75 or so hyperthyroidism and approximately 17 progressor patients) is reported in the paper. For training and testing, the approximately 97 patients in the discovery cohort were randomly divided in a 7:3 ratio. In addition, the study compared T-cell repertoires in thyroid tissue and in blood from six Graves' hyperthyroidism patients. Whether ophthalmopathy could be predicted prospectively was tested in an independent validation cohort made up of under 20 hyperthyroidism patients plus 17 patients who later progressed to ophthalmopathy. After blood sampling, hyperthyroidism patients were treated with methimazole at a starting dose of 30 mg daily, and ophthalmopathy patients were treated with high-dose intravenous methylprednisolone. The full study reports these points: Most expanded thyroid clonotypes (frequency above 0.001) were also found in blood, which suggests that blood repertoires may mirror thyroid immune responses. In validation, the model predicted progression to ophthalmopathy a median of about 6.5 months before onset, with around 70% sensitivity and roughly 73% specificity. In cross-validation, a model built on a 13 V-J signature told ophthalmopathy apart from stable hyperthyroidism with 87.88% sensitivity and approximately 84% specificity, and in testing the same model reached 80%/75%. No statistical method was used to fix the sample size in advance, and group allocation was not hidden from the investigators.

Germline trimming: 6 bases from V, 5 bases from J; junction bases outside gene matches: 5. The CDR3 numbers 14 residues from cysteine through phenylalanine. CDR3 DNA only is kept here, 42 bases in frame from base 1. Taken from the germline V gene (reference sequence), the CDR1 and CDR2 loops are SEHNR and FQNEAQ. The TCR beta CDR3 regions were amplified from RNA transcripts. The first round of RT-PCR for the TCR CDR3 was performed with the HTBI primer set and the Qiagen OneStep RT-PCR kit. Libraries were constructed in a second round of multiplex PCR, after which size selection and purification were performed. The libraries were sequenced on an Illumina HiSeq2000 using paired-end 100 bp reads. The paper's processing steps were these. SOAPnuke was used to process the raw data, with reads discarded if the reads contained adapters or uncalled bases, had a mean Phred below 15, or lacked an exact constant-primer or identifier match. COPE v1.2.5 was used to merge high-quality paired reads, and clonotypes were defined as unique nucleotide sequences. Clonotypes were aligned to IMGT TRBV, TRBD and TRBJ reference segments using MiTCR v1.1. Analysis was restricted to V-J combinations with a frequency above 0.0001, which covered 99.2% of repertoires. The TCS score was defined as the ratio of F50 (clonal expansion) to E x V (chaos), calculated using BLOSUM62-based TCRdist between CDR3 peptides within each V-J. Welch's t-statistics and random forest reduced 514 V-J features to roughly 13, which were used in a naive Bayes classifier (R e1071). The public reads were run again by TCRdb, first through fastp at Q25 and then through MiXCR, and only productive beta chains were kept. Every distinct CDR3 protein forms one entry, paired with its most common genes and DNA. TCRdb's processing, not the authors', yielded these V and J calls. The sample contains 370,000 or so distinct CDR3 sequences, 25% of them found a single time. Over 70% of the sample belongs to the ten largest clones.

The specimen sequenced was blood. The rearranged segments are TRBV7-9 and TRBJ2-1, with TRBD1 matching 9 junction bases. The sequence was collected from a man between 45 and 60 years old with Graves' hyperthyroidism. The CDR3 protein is CASRRDRADNEQFF. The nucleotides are TGTGCCAGCAGAAGGGACAGGGCCGACAATGAGCAGTTCTTC.